The clone carrying this T cell receptor (beta chain) was seen ten or more times. Its matching antigen is unknown. This entry is derived from a study of T cells in Graves' hyperthyroidism and ophthalmopathy. Overall study findings and caveats: Blood held most thyroid clonotypes expanded above 0.001 frequency.

What was amplified from RNA transcripts were TCR beta CDR3 regions. The HTBI set primed first-round TCR CDR3 RT-PCR. One entry per CDR3 protein, called by TCRdb with MiXCR from the multiplex PCR reads. The data hold around 600,000 distinct CDR3 sequences, with roughly 15% observed a single time. Ophthalmopathy in the patients scored at least 3 on Clinical Activity Score and at least 4 on NOSPECS grade, lasting under 3 months. Clinicians diagnosed patients from clinical symptoms, serum thyroxine and TRAb, thyroid ultrasound and orbital computed tomography. Germline-derived CDR1 and CDR2 are KGHSH and LQKENI. The junction had 4 bases not matched to a gene; V was cut back by 3 bases and J by 14 bases. The CDR3 length is 12 residues.

The V gene is TRBV18, the J gene TRBJ2-2, with 9 bases aligning to TRBD1. This clonotype was obtained from a woman aged 45 to 65 with Graves' ophthalmopathy. Sequenced: blood. CDR3 nucleotide sequence: TGTGCCAGCTCACCCGCGGACAGGGGACTGTTTTTT. Its translation: CASSPADRGLFF. The full variable domain, with the rest looked up from reference TRBV18 and TRBJ2-2, is NAGVMQNPRHLVRRRGQEARLRCSPMKGHSHVYWYRQLPEEGLKFMVYLQKENIIDESGMPKERFSAEFPKEGPSILRIQQVVRGDSAAYFCASSPADRGLFFGEGSRLTVL.